This TCR beta chain was obtained from a study of cytotoxic CD8 clonotypes in ibrutinib-treated CLL. Whole-study context: Response specimens were obtained following a median treatment duration of roughly 12 months, with a range of 6 to 36.

Data came from immunoSEQ multiplex PCR; TCRdb stores just in-frame clones and leaves some out. The data contain about 45,000 clones, 65% of them singletons. The sample holds a few counts of this clone. As yet, its antigen is unknown. Study observations and caveats: Public clonotypes, rarely seen, contracted or held steady on treatment.

The source of this sequence is a human donor with chronic lymphocytic leukemia. The source material was PBMCs, sampled after 24 months of ibrutinib treatment.

In DNA, the CDR3 is TGCGCCAGCAGCCTACAGGGAGGTGGCGAAAAACTGTTTTTT. As protein: CASSLQGGGEKLFF. V is TRBV5-1 and J is TRBJ1-4, with D perhaps TRBD1 (6 bases). Germline assignment: CDR1 SGHRS and CDR2 YFSETQ. The CDR3 consists of 14 residues. V lost 4 bases and J lost 8, with 15 bases in between.